Listed below are T cell receptor beta chains from one sample, sequenced in a study of T cells in pancreatic ductal adenocarcinoma. Here immunoSEQ multiplex PCR was the method, and the copy in TCRdb shows in-frame clones only, minus some. The repertoire has approximately 97,000 clones, about 95% of them found once; the top ten carry about 3.4%. The sequencing input was PBMCs. These receptors all stem from a human donor with pancreatic ductal adenocarcinoma. CDR3s include the opening cysteine and the closing phenylalanine or tryptophan. The D gene is left open where the match is weak. Clone size is stated in some rows and not others, as once, few, many or a class when expanded.

>TRBV10-3|TRBJ2-7|TRBD2|-|16
TGTGCCATCAGTGACCTAGCGGGAGGCGGGGTGTACGAGCAGTACTTC
CAISDLAGGGVYEQYF
>TRBV18|TRBJ1-5|TRBD1|-|14
TGTGCCAGCTCATCACAGGGGGCGGATCAGCCCCAGCATTTT
CASSSQGADQPQHF
>TRBV19|TRBJ1-5|TRBD1|-|16
TGTGCCAGTAGTCGGCGGGACAGGGGGATATATCAGCCCCAGCATTTT
CASSRRDRGIYQPQHF
>TRBV28|TRBJ1-1|-|-|13
TGTGCCAGCAGTTTATACACCAACACTGAAGCTTTCTTT
CASSLYTNTEAFF
>TRBV27|TRBJ2-7|TRBD1|-|14
TGTGCCAGCAGTTCTCCGGACAGGTACTACGAGCAGTACTTC
CASSSPDRYYEQYF
>TRBV11-2|TRBJ2-7|-|-|15
TGTGCCAGCGAGACAGGAGGCCCGGGACCCTACGAGCAGTACTTC
CASETGGPGPYEQYF
>TRBV18|TRBJ1-4|TRBD1|-|15
TGTGCCAGCTCACTGGGGACAGCAACTAATGAAAAACTGTTTTTT
CASSLGTATNEKLFF
>TRBV30|TRBJ2-1|-|-|12
TGTGCCTGGAGTGCCGGGACACCGAAGCAGTTCTTC
CAWSAGTPKQFF
>TRBV5-1|TRBJ2-7|-|once|12
TGCGCCAGCAGCTTATCCCTTAACGAGCGGTACTTC
CASSLSLNERYF
>TRBV6-1|TRBJ1-1|TRBD1|-|15
TGTGCCTGCACGAGCGGACAGGGGTCGAACACTGAAGCTTTCTTT
CACTSGQGSNTEAFF
>TRBV27|TRBJ1-4|TRBD1|-|15
TGTGCCAGCAGTTCGGACAGGGGACCTAATGAAAAACTGTTTTTT
CASSSDRGPNEKLFF
>TRBV6-6|TRBJ2-2|-|-|13
TGTGCCAGCAGCGGACAGAACACCGGGGAGCTGTTTTTT
CASSGQNTGELFF
>TRBV16|TRBJ2-3|TRBD1|-|16
TGTGCCAGCAGCCATGGACAGGGGGGGAGCACAGATACGCAGTATTTT
CASSHGQGGSTDTQYF
>TRBV7-7|TRBJ2-5|-|-|12
TGTGCTAGCAGCCAGTCAGGGGAGACCCAGTACTTC
CASSQSGETQYF
>TRBV28|TRBJ2-7|TRBD1|-|11
TGTGCCAGCAGTGGGGACAGGGGGCCAGACTTC
CASSGDRGPDF
>TRBV4-2|TRBJ2-1|TRBD2|-|15
TGTGCCAGCAGCTCGTCGGCGGGGGAGTTGAATGAGCAGTTCTTC
CASSSSAGELNEQFF
>TRBV5-8|TRBJ1-5|-|-|14
TGTGCCAGCAGCTATCGGAGGGTGGATCAGCCCCAGCATTTT
CASSYRRVDQPQHF
>TRBV2|TRBJ2-3|-|once|15
TGTGCCAGCAGCCCGGACAGAGCTAGCACAGATACGCAGTATTTT
CASSPDRASTDTQYF
>TRBV2|TRBJ2-5|-|-|13
TGTGCCAGCAGTGGACAAATTCAAGAGACCCAGTACTTC
CASSGQIQETQYF
>TRBV10-2|TRBJ2-7|-|-|15
TGCGCCAGCAACCTCGCCTTAGCCCCCACCTACGAGCAGTACTTC
CASNLALAPTYEQYF
>TRBV2|TRBJ2-7|TRBD1|-|13
TGTGCCAGCAGTTTTGGACAGGGACACGAGCAGTACTTC
CASSFGQGHEQYF
>TRBV5-1|TRBJ1-1|TRBD1|-|14
TGCGCCAGCAGCGGTGGGACAGGGAACACTGAAGCTTTCTTT
CASSGGTGNTEAFF
>TRBV19|TRBJ2-1|TRBD2|-|16
TGTGCCAGTAGTAGGTGGGGACTAGCGGGCAACAATGAGCAGTTCTTC
CASSRWGLAGNNEQFF
>TRBV6-1|TRBJ2-7|TRBD2|-|14
TGTGCCAGCAGTGATGGAGCGGGAGCGCAGGAGCAGTACTTC
CASSDGAGAQEQYF
>TRBV5-1|TRBJ2-1|TRBD1|-|13
TGCGCCAGCAAAGTGGGACAGTACAATGAGCAGTTCTTC
CASKVGQYNEQFF
>TRBV7-9|TRBJ2-3|-|-|12
TGTGCCAGCAGCCCTGAGGCAGATACGCAGTATTTT
CASSPEADTQYF
>TRBV7-9|TRBJ1-1|TRBD1|-|15
TGTGCCAGCAGCCGGACAGGGGCAATGAACACTGAAGCTTTCTTT
CASSRTGAMNTEAFF
>TRBV5-1|TRBJ2-7|TRBD1|few|14
TGCGCCAGCAGCTTGGCCACAGGGGCCTACGAGCAGTACTTC
CASSLATGAYEQYF
>TRBV5-1|TRBJ1-5|-|-|12
TGCGCCAGCAGCTTAACCGGGCAGCCCCAGCATTTT
CASSLTGQPQHF
>TRBV6-5|TRBJ2-5|TRBD1|-|16
TGTGCCAGCAGTTACTCCTACCGACAGGGTGGGGAGACCCAGTACTTC
CASSYSYRQGGETQYF
>TRBV4-2|TRBJ2-7|-|-|14
TGTGCCAGCAGCCAAGGCGGAAGCTCCTACGAGCAGTACTTC
CASSQGGSSYEQYF
>TRBV10-3|TRBJ2-2|TRBD1|-|16
TGTGCCATCGGGCAAAGTCAGGGGGTAAACACCGGGGAGCTGTTTTTT
CAIGQSQGVNTGELFF
>TRBV29-1|TRBJ2-1|-|once|11
TGCAGCGTTGAAGGTCGGAGTTCCGAGTTCTTC
CSVEGRSSEFF
>TRBV19|TRBJ2-7|TRBD2|-|14
TGTGCCAGTAGTGCGACTAGCGCAGGAGGCGAGCAGTACTTC
CASSATSAGGEQYF
>TRBV6-1|TRBJ2-3|TRBD2|once|18
TGTGCCAGCAGTGAACAGATAGCGGGAGGGCCGGGCACAGATACGCAGTATTTT
CASSEQIAGGPGTDTQYF
>TRBV4-2|TRBJ2-2|TRBD2|-|17
TGTGCCAGCAGGCCAAGATTAGCGGGTTCGAACACCGGGGAGCTGTTTTTT
CASRPRLAGSNTGELFF
>TRBV5-1|TRBJ2-2|-|-|14
TGCGCCAGCAGCCCCCGGGGATACACCGGGGAGCTGTTTTTT
CASSPRGYTGELFF
>TRBV28|TRBJ2-7|TRBD2|-|20
TGTGCCAGCAGTTTATCTCGTATAAGGACTAGCGGGAGAAGTTCCTACGAGCAGTACTTC
CASSLSRIRTSGRSSYEQYF
>TRBV28|TRBJ2-7|-|-|12
TGTGCCAGCAGTTCCCAATCCTACGAGCAGTACTTC
CASSSQSYEQYF
>TRBV30|TRBJ2-7|-|-|15
TGTGCCTGGAGTGTACGACAGGCACTTTCCTACGAGCAGTACTTC
CAWSVRQALSYEQYF
>TRBV18|TRBJ2-7|-|-|14
TGTGCCAGCTCACCACCGGACACCTCCTACGAGCAGTACTTC
CASSPPDTSYEQYF
>TRBV18|TRBJ1-1|TRBD1|-|15
TGTGCCAGCTCACTTAACAGGGGGCGGTCCACTGAAGCTTTCTTT
CASSLNRGRSTEAFF
>TRBV19|TRBJ1-2|TRBD1|-|14
TGTGCCAGTAGCCGGAAGGACAGGCTCTATGGCTACACCTTC
CASSRKDRLYGYTF
>TRBV6-6|TRBJ2-3|-|-|11
TGTGCCAGCAGGAGGGCAGATACGCAGTATTTT
CASRRADTQYF
>TRBV10-3|TRBJ2-7|TRBD1|-|14
TGTGCCATCGGGTCAGGACAGGGCCCCTACGAGCAGTACTTC
CAIGSGQGPYEQYF
>TRBV27|TRBJ2-3|TRBD2|-|20
TGTGCCAGCAGTCTACCTAGCGGGAGGATGGTTTCCACTAGCACAGATACGCAGTATTTT
CASSLPSGRMVSTSTDTQYF
>TRBV5-1|TRBJ2-3|-|-|14
TGCGCCAGCAGCTTGGATTCTAGCACAGATACGCAGTATTTT
CASSLDSSTDTQYF
>TRBV7-9|TRBJ1-3|TRBD1|-|17
TGTGCCAGCAGCTTAGGGACAGGGGCTAGCTCTGGAAACACCATATATTTT
CASSLGTGASSGNTIYF
>TRBV30|TRBJ2-1|-|-|17
TGTGCCTGGGGTCTCCACAACCGGGACTTCTCCTACAATGAGCAGTTCTTC
CAWGLHNRDFSYNEQFF
>TRBV15|TRBJ2-1|TRBD2|-|15
TGTGCCACCAGCAGCCGACTAGCGGGTTACAATGAGCAGTTCTTC
CATSSRLAGYNEQFF
>TRBV18|TRBJ2-5|TRBD1|-|14
TGTGCCAGCTCAGCTACAGGGGGTACAGAGACCCAGTACTTC
CASSATGGTETQYF
>TRBV5-1|TRBJ2-2|-|few|13
TGCGCCAGCAGCCTGACTACAACCGGGGAGCTGTTTTTT
CASSLTTTGELFF
>TRBV27|TRBJ2-7|-|-|14
TGTGCCAGCAGTTTATTGGTGGGAGCCTACGAGCAGTACTTC
CASSLLVGAYEQYF
>TRBV7-2|TRBJ2-1|-|-|16
TGTGCCAGCAGTCTAAGCGTGCGGCCCTCTTGGAATGAGCAGTTCTTC
CASSLSVRPSWNEQFF
>TRBV7-9|TRBJ2-2|-|once|13
TGTGCCAGCAGTATAACGAACACCGGGGAGCTGTTTTTT
CASSITNTGELFF
>TRBV21-1|TRBJ2-1|-|-|19
TGTGCCAGCAGCATCCCCAATCGACTAGCGGGAGGCCCCTACAATGAGCAGTTCTTC
CASSIPNRLAGGPYNEQFF
>TRBV10-2|TRBJ2-3|-|-|13
TGCGCCAGCAGTGAGGCTACGGGAGATACGCAGTATTTT
CASSEATGDTQYF
>TRBV7-2|TRBJ2-3|-|-|14
TGTGCCAGCAGCTCTGACAGAAGCACAGATACGCAGTATTTT
CASSSDRSTDTQYF